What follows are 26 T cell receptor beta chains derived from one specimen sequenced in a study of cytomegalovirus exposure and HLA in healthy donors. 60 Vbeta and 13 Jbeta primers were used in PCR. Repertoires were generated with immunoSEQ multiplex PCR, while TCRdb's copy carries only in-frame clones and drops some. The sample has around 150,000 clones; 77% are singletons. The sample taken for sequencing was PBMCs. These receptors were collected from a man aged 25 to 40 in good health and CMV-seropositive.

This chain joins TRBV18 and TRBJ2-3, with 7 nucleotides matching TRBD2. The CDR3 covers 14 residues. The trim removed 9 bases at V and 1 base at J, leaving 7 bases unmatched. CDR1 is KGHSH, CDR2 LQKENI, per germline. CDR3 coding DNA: TGTGCCAGTCGCCCGGGGGGTGGCACAGATACGCAGTATTTT. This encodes CASRPGGGTDTQYF. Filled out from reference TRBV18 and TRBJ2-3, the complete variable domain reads NAGVMQNPRHLVRRRGQEARLRCSPMKGHSHVYWYRQLPEEGLKFMVYLQKENIIDESGMPKERFSAEFPKEGPSILRIQQVVRGDSAAYFCASRPGGGTDTQYFGPGTRLTVL.

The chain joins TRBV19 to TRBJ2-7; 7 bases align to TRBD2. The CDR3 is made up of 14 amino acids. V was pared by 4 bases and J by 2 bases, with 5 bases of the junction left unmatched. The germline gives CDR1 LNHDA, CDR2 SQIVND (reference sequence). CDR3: CASSSGGDPYEQYF. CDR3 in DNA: TGTGCCAGTAGTAGCGGGGGAGATCCCTACGAGCAGTACTTC.

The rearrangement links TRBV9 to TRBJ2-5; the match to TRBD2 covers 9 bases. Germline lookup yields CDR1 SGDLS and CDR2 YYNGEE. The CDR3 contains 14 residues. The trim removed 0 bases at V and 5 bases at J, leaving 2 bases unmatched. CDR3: CASSVVAGAETQYF. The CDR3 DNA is TGTGCCAGCAGCGTAGTAGCGGGGGCGGAGACCCAGTACTTC.

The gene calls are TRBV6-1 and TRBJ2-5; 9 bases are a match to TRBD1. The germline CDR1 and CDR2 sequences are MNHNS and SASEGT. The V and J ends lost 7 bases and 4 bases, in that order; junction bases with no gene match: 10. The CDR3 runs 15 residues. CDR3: CASIRAGTGLETQYF. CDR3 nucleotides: TGTGCCAGCATCAGGGCCGGGACAGGGCTAGAGACCCAGTACTTC.

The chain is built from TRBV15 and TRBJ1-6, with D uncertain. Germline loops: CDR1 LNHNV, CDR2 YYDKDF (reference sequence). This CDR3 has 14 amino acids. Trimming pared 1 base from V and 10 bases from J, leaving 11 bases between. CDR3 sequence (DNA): TGTGCCACCAGCAGAGGAAACAGCTTATCACCCCTCCACTTT. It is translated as CATSRGNSLSPLHF.

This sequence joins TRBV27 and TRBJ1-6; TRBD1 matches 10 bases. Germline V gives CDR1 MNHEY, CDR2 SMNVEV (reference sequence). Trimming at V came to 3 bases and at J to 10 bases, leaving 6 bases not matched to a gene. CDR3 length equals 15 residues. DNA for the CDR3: TGTGCCAGCAGTTTGAGACAGGGGGCAGGATCACCCCTCCACTTT. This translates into CASSLRQGAGSPLHF.

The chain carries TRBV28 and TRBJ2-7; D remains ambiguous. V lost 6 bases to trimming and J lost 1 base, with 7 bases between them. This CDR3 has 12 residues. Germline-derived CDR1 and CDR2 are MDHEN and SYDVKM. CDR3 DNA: TGTGCCAGCAGCCCTCAGTCCTACGAGCAGTACTTC. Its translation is CASSPQSYEQYF.

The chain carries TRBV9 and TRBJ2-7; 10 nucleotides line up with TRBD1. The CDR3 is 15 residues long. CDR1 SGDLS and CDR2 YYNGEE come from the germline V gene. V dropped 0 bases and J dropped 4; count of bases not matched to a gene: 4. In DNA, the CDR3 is TGTGCCAGCAGCGTAGAGGGACAGGGGTATTACGAGCAGTACTTC. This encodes CASSVEGQGYYEQYF.

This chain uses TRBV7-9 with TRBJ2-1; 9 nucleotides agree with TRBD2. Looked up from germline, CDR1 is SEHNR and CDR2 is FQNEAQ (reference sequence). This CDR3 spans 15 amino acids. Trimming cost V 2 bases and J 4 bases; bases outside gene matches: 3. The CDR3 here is CASSLKRGAYNEQFF. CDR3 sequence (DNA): TGTGCCAGCAGCTTAAAGCGGGGGGCATACAATGAGCAGTTCTTC.

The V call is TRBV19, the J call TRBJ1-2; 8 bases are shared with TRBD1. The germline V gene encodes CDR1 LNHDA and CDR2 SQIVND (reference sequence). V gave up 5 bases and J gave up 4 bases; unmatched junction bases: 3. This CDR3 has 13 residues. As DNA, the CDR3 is TGTGCCAGTAGTGCGGACAGGGCCTATGGCTACACCTTC. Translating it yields CASSADRAYGYTF.

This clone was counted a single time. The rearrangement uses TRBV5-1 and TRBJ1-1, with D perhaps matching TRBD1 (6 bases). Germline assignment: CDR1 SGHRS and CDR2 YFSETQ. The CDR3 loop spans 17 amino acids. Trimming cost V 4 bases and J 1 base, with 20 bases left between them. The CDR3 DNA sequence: TGCGCCAGCAGCCTTACAGGGTTGGGGTTTCGGAACACTGAAGCTTTCTTT. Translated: CASSLTGLGFRNTEAFF.

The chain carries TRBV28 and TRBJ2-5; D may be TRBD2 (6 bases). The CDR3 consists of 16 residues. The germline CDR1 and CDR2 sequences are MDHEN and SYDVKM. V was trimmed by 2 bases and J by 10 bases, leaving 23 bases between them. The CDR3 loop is CASSLGAAGHHGNQYF. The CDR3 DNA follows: TGTGCCAGCAGTTTAGGGGCGGCGGGGCACCATGGGAACCAGTACTTC.

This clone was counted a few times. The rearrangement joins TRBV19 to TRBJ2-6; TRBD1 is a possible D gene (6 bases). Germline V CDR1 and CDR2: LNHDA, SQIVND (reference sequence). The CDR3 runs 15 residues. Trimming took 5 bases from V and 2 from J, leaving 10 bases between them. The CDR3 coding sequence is TGTGCCAGTAGTGTCAGGACAGCTGGGGCCAACGTCCTGACTTTC. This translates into CASSVRTAGANVLTF.

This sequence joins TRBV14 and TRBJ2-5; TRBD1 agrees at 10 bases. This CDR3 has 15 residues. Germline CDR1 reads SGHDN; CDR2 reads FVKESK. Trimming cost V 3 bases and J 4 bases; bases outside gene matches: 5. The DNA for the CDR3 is TGTGCCAGCAGCCAGGGGACAGGGGTTTTAGAGACCCAGTACTTC. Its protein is CASSQGTGVLETQYF. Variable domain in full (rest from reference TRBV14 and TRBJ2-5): EAGVTQFPSHSVIEKGQTVTLRCDPISGHDNLYWYRRVMGKEIKFLLHFVKESKQDESGMPNNRFLAERTGGTYSTLKVQPAELEDSGVYFCASSQGTGVLETQYFGPGTRLLVL.

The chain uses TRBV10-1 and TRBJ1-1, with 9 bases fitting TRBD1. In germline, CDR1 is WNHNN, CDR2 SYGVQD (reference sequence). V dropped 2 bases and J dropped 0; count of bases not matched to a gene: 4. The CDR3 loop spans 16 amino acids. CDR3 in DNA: TGCGCCAGCAGTGAGGGGACAGGGACCATGAACACTGAAGCTTTCTTT. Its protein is CASSEGTGTMNTEAFF.

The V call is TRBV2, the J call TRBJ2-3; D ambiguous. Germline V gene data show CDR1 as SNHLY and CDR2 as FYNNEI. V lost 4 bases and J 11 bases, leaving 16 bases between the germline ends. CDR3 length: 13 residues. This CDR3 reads CASSVEPRSLQYF. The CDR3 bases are TGTGCCAGCAGTGTGGAGCCTAGGTCTTTGCAGTATTTT.

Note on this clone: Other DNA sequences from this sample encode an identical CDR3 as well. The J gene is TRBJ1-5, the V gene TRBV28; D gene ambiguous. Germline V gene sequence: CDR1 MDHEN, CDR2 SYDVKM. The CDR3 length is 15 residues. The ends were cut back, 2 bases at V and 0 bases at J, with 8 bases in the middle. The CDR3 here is CASSLRGNSNQPQHF. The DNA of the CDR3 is TGTGCCAGCAGTTTACGGGGTAATAGCAATCAGCCCCAGCATTTT.

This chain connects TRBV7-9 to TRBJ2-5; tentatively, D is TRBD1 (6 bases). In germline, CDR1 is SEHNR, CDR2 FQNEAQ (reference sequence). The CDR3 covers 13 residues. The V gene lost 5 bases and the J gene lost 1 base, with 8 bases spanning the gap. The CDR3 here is CASSPDSQETQYF. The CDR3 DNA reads TGTGCCAGCAGCCCGGACAGCCAAGAGACCCAGTACTTC.

CDR3 protein: CASSWDRARFYEQYF. In DNA form, the CDR3 reads TGTGCCAGCAGTTGGGACAGGGCCAGATTCTACGAGCAGTACTTC. The chain employs TRBV6-5 and TRBJ2-7; 9 nucleotides agree with TRBD1. Germline values: CDR1 MNHEY, CDR2 SVGAGI. This CDR3 comprises 15 residues. V lost 4 bases and J lost 3; bases outside the gene matches: 7.

CDR3 region: CASSHSGGLTYEQYF. CDR3 DNA sequence: TGCGCCAGCAGCCATAGCGGGGGGCTAACCTACGAGCAGTACTTC. This chain links TRBV4-1 with TRBJ2-7; 10 bases map to TRBD2. The V gene end was trimmed by 3 bases and the J gene end by 2 bases; junction bases not matched to a gene: 4. Per germline, CDR1 MGHRA and CDR2 YSYEKL. This CDR3 spans 15 amino acids.

The CDR3 nucleotides read TGCGCCAGCAGCCCCCCCCTGGGGCTCCTTAATGAAAAACTGTTTTTT. As protein: CASSPPLGLLNEKLFF. The chain recombines TRBV4-1 with TRBJ1-4; D might be TRBD1 (5 bases). Per germline, CDR1 MGHRA and CDR2 YSYEKL. V dropped 4 bases and J dropped 4 bases, with 16 bases sitting between them. CDR3 length: 16 amino acids.

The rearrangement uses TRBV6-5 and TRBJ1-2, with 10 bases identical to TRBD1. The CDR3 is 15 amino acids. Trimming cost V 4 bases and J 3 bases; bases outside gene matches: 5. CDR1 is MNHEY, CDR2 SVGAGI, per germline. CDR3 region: CASSSTGGEDYGYTF. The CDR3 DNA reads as TGTGCCAGCAGTTCGACAGGGGGCGAGGACTATGGCTACACCTTC.

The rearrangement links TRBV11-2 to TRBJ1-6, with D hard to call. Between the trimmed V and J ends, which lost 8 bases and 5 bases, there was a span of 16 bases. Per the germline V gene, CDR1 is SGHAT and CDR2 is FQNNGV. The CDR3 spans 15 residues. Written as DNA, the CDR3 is TGTGCCAGCTCCAGAATTCGGGGTAATAATTCACCCCTCCACTTT. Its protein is CASSRIRGNNSPLHF.

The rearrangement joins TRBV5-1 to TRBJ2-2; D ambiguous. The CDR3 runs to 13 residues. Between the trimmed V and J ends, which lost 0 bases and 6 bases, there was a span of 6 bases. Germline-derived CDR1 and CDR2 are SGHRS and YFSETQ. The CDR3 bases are TGCGCCAGCAGCTTGGATTCTGCCGGGGAGCTGTTTTTT. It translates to CASSLDSAGELFF.

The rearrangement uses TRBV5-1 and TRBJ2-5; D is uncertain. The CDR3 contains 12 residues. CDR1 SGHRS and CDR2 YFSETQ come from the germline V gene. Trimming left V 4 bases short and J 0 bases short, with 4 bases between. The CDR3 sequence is CASSLYQETQYF. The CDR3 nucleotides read TGCGCCAGCAGCCTGTACCAAGAGACCCAGTACTTC.

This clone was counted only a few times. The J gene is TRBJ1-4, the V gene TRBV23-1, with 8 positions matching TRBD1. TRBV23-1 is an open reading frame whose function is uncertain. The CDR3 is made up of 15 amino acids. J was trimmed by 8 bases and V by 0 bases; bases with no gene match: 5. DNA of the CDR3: TGCGCCAGCAGTCAATCCGGGACAGGATTGGAAAAACTGTTTTTT. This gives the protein CASSQSGTGLEKLFF.